This TCR beta chain originates from a study of T cells after somatic rescue of genetic block. This table comes from immunoSEQ multiplex PCR, and its TCRdb copy is limited to in-frame clones, with some not included. This sample has several thousand clones, with 75% to 90% found just once. Germline loops: CDR1 PRHDT, CDR2 FYEKMQ (reference sequence). This CDR3 has 16 amino acids. V gave up 5 bases and J gave up 4 bases; unmatched junction bases: 10. The chain is built from TRBV13 and TRBJ2-1, with 8 bases that match TRBD2. The material sequenced was peripheral blood mononuclear cells (PBMCs). This TCR was recovered from a boy between 10 and 17 years old. For the CDR3, the DNA is TGTGCCAGCAGCCCGTGGGCGGGGGGAGCATACAATGAGCAGTTCTTC. This gives the protein CASSPWAGGAYNEQFF.